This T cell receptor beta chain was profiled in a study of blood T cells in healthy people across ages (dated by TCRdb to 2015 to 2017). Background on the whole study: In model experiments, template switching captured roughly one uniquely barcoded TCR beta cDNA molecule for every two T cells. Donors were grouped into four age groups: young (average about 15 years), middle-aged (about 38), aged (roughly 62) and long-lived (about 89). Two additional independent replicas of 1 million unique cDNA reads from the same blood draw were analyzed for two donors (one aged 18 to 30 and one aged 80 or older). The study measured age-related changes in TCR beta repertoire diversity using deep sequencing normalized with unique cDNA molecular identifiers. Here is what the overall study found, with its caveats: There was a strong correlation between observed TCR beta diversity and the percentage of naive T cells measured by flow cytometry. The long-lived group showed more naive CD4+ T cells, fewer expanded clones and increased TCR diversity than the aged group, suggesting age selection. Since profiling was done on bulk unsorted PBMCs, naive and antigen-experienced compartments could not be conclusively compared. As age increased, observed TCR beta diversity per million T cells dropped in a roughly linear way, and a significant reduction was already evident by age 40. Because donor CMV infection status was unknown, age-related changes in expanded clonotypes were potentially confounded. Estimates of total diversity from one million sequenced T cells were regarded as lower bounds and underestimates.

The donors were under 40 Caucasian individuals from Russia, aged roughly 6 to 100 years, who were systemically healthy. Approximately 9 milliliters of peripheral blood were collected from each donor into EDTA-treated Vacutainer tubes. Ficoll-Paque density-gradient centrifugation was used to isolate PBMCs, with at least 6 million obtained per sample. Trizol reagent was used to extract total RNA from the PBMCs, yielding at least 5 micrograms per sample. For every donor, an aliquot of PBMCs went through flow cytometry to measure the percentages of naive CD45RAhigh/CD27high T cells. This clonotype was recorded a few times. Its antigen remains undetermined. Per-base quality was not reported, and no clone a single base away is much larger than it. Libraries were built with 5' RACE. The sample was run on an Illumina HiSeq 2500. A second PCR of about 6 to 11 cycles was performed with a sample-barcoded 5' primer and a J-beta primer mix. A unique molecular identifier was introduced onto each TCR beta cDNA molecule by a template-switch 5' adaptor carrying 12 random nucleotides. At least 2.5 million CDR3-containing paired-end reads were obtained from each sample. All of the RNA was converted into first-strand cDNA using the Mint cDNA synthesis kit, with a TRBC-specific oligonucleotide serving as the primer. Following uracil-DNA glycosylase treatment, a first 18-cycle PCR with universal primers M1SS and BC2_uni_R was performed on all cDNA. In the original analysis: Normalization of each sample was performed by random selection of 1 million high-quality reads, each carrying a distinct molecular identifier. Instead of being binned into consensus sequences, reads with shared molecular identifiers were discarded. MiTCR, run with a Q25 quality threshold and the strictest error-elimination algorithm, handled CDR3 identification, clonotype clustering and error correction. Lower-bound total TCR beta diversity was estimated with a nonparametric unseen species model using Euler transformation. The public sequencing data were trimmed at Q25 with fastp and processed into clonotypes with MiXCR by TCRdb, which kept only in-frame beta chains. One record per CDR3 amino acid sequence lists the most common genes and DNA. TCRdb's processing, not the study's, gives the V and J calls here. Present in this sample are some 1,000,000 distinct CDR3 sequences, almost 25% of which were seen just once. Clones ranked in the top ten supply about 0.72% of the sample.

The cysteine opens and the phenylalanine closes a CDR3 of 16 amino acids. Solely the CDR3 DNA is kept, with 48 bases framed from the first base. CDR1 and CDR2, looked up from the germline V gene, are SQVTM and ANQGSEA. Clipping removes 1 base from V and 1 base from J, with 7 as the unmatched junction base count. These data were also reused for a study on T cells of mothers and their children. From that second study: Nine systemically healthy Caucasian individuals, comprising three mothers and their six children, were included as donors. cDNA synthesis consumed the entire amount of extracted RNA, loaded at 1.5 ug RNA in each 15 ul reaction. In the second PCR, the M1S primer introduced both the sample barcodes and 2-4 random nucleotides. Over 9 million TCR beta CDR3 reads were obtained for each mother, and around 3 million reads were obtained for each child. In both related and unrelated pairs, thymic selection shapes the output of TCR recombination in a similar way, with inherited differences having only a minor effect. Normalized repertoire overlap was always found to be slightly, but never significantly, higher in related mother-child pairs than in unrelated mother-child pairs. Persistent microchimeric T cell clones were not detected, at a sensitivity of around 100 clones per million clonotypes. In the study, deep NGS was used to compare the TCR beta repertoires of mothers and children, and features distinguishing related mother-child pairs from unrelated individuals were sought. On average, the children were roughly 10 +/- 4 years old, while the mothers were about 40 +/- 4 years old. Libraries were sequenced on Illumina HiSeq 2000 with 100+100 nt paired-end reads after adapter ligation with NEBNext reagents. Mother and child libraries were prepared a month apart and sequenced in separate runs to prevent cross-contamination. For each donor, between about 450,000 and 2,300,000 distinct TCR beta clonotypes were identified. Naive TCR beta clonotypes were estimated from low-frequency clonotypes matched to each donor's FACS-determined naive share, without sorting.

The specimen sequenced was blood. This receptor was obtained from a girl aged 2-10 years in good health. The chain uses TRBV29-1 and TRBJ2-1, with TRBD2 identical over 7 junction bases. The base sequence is TGCAGCGTTGAAGGGACTAGTCCGGGATCCTACAATGAGCAGTTCTTC. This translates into CSVEGTSPGSYNEQFF.